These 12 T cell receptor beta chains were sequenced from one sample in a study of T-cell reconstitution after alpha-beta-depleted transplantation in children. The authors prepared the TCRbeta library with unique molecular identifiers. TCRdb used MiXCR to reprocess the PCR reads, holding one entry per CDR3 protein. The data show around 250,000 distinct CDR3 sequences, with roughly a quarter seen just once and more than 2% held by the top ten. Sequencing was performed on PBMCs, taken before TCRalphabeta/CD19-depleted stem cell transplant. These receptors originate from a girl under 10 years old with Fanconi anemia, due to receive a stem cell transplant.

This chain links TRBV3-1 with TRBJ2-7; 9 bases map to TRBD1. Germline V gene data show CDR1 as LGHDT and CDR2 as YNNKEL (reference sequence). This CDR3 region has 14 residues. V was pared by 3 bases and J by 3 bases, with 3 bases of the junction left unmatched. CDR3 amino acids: CASSQGQGVYEQYF. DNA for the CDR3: TGTGCCAGCAGCCAGGGACAGGGAGTCTACGAGCAGTACTTC.

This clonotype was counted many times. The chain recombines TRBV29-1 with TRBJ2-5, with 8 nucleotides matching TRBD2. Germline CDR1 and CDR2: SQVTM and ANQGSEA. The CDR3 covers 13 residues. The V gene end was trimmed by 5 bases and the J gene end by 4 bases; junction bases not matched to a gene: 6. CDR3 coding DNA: TGCAGCGTTACCGGACTAGCCGGAGAGACCCAGTACTTC. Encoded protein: CSVTGLAGETQYF.

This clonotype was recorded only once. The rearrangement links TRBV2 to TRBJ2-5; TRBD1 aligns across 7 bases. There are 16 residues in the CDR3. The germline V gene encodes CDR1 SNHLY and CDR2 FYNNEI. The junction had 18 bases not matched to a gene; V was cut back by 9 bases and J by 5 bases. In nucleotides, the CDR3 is TGTGCCAGTGTCAGACGGACAGGCCCCTCGACGGAGACCCAGTACTTC. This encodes CASVRRTGPSTETQYF. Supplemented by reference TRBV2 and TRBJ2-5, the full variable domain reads EPEVTQTPSHQVTQMGQEVILRCVPISNHLYFYWYRQILGQKVEFLVSFYNNEISEKSEIFDDQFSVERPDGSNFTLKIRSTKLEDSAMYFCASVRRTGPSTETQYFGPGTRLLVL.

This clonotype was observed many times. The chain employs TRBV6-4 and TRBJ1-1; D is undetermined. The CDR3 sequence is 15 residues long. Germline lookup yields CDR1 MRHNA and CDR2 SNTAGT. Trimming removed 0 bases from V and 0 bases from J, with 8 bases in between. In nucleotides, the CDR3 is TGTGCCAGCAGTGACTCGAGGGAAATGAACACTGAAGCTTTCTTT. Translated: CASSDSREMNTEAFF.

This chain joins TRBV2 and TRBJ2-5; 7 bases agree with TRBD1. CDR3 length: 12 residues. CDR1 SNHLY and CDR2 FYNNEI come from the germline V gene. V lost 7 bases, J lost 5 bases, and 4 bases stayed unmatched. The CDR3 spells CASNTGVETQYF. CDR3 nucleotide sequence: TGTGCCAGCAATACAGGGGTGGAGACCCAGTACTTC. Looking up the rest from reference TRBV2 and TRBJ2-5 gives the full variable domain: EPEVTQTPSHQVTQMGQEVILRCVPISNHLYFYWYRQILGQKVEFLVSFYNNEISEKSEIFDDQFSVERPDGSNFTLKIRSTKLEDSAMYFCASNTGVETQYFGPGTRLLVL.

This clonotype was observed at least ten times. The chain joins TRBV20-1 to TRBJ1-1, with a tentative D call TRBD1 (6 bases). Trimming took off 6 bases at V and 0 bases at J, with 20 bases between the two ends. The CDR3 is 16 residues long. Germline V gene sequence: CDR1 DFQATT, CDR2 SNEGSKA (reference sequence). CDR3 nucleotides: TGCAGTGCCCTACAGGGAGGTTGGGCCTTGAACACTGAAGCTTTCTTT. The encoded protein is CSALQGGWALNTEAFF.

CDR3 coding DNA: TGTGCCAGCAGACGGGAAGCGGGGGACTACACCGGGGAGCTGTTTTTT. Residues: CASRREAGDYTGELFF. V and J are TRBV21-1 and TRBJ2-2; the table gives TRBD1 as D, unverified against the DNA. TRBV21-1 is assigned pseudogene status. The CDR3 is 16 amino acids.

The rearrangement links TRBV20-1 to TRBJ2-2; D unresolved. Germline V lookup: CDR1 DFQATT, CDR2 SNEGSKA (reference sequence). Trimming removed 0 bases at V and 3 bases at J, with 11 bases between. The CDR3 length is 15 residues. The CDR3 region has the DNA TGCAGTGCTAGAGATATATGGGTCGACACCGGGGAGCTGTTTTTT. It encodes CSARDIWVDTGELFF.

CDR3 bases: TGTGCCAGCAGCTTAGTAGGCCTGGAGGGCTACACCTTC. Translating gives CASSLVGLEGYTF. This chain joins TRBV7-9 and TRBJ1-2, with D hard to call. The CDR3 contains 13 residues. Trimming left V 1 base short and J 8 bases short, with 11 bases between. Germline V gene lookup returns CDR1 SEHNR and CDR2 FQNEAQ (reference sequence). The full variable domain, in which reference TRBV7-9 and TRBJ1-2 provide the parts outside the CDR3, is DTGVSQNPRHKITKRGQNVTFRCDPISEHNRLYWYRQTLGQGPEFLTYFQNEAQLEKSRLLSDRFSAERPKGSFSTLEIQRTEQGDSAMYLCASSLVGLEGYTFGSGTRLTVV.

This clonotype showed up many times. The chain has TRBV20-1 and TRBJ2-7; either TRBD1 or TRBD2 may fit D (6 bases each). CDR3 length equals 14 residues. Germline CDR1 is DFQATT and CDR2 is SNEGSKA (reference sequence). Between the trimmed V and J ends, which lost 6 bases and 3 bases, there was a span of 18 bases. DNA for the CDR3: TGCAGTGCGTATGCGGGACATACGTTCTACGAGCAGTACTTC. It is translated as CSAYAGHTFYEQYF.

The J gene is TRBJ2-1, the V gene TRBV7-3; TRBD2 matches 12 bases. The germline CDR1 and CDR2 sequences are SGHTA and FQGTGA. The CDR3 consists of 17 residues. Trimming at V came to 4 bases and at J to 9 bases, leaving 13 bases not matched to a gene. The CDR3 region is CASSSGRTSGMPGEQFF. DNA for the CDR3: TGTGCCAGCAGCTCCGGAAGGACTAGCGGGATGCCTGGTGAGCAGTTCTTC.

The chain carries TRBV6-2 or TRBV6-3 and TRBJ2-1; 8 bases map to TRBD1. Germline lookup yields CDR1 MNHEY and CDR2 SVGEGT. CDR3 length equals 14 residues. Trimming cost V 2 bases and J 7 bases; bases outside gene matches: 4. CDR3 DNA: TGTGCCAGCAGTTACGTGACAGGGGAGAATGAGCAGTTCTTC. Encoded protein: CASSYVTGENEQFF.